This TCR beta chain was recovered during a study of vaccination effects on CD4 cells after COVID-19 (dated by TCRdb to 2021 to 2024). Describing the broader study: Two doses of either the BNT162b2 or the mRNA-1273 mRNA SARS-CoV-2 vaccine were administered to participants. SARS-CoV-2 spike-specific CD4+ TCR repertoires were compared before and after mRNA vaccination in COVID-19 convalescent patients and in infection-naive vaccine recipients. Pre-vaccine samples were collected from a couple of convalescent patients 16 days and one week before the first dose, corresponding to 142 and 148 days after COVID-19 diagnosis. A total of over nine COVID-19 convalescent patients and several SARS-CoV-2-naive healthy vaccine recipients were included in the full study. Cultures from other donors in the study were sequenced using the Oncomine TCR Beta short-read assay on an Illumina iSeq 100. The research as a whole found: Marked clonal contraction was observed in both infection-induced and vaccine-induced clones at late post-vaccination timepoints, consistent with waning T cell responses. Limitations of the study were the small number of convalescent patients and the absence of early post-infection timepoints. For convalescent patients, new clones induced by the vaccine made up most of the post-vaccine spike-reactive repertoire, and these new clones were largely distinct from the clones induced by infection.

Trimmed from V: 8 bases; trimmed from J: 1 base; junction bases lacking a gene match: 7. In the germline V gene, CDR1 corresponds to SGHTA and CDR2 to FQGNSA. From its cysteine to its phenylalanine, the CDR3 spans 14 amino acids. Only the CDR3 DNA stays, 42 bases, in frame from base 1. The ViraFEST assay stimulated PBMC with viral peptide pools and then used TCR sequencing to identify antigen-specific CD4+ T cell clonotypes by expansion. After around 10 days of culture, CD4+ T cells were isolated with the EasySep CD4+ T cell isolation kit. PCR-confirmed SARS-CoV-2 infection had occurred in convalescent patients between March and December 2020, before the Alpha, Beta and Delta variants emerged in the United States. Each well held more than 1.5 million PBMC cultured in IMDM containing roughly 5% human AB serum, 8 to 10 IU/ml IL-2 and gentamicin, along with around 9.1 ug/ml peptides. On days 3 and 7, half of the culture medium was replaced with fresh IL-2-containing medium. Unless noted otherwise, every peptide stimulation condition was cultured in triplicate wells. Using Ficoll-Paque Plus gradient centrifugation, PBMC were separated from whole blood and then either used fresh or cryopreserved at -140C. The QIAamp micro DNA kit was used to extract genomic DNA from the cultured CD4+ T cells.

In regard to this clone: The antigen it binds to is not known. Nothing much larger sits one base from this clone, and base qualities are not available.

The protocol used for the library was the immunoSEQ multiplex PCR assay. DNA from the cultured and isolated CD4+ T cells underwent TCR beta CDR3 sequencing. Per the original workflow: Non-productive TCR sequences were removed and reads were trimmed to the CDR3 region, keeping CDR3s of at least 7 amino acids. The MANAFEST web app was used to identify antigen-specific clonotypes by comparing expansion in peptide wells with expansion in reference cultures. To be called positive, a clone needed expansion at FDR<0.05 compared with the reference and with all other wells, an odds ratio greater than 5, and a frequency greater than 0.1% in two replicate wells. A clonotype was called cross-reactive if it was significantly expanded both in SARS-CoV-2 spike wells and in at least one common cold coronavirus spike condition. CDR3 similarity was assessed by Levenshtein distance using the stringdist R package, and unrooted trees were constructed with ape in R 3.6.1. TCRdb obtained this table from immuneACCESS and retained in-frame rearrangements with V and J assigned. These tables miss some clones; where compared with another copy, unresolved V genes account for less than half of the shortfall, and the remainder is unexplained. The DNA gave D and trimming, while V, J and clone size come from that table. This sample holds under 55,000 clones; 60% to 75% were observed only once. The ten largest make up under 35% of the sample.

The receptor chain draws on TRBV7-2 and TRBJ2-7; TRBD2 agrees with 8 junctional bases. The receptor was isolated from a human donor who had a prior SARS-CoV-2 infection. The source was CD4+ T cells from PBMCs cultured with a peptide pool, collected before COVID-19 vaccination. The CDR3 amino acid sequence is: CASSLGLESYEQYF. The DNA sequence follows: TGTGCCAGCTCTCTGGGACTAGAGTCCTACGAGCAGTACTTC.